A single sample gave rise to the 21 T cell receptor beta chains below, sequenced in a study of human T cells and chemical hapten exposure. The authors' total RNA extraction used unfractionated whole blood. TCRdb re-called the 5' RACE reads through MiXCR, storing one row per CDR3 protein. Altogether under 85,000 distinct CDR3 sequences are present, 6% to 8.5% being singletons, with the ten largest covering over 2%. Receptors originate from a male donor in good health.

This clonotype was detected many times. The CDR3 region is CASRKGTGQVGTGELFF. CDR3 in DNA: TGTGCCAGCAGAAAGGGGACAGGGCAAGTTGGGACCGGGGAGCTGTTTTTT. V gene TRBV27 combines with J gene TRBJ2-2; 9 nucleotides line up with TRBD1. The CDR3 totals 17 residues. Germline-derived CDR1 and CDR2 are MNHEY and SMNVEV (reference sequence). V gave up 6 bases and J gave up 5 bases; unmatched junction bases: 13.

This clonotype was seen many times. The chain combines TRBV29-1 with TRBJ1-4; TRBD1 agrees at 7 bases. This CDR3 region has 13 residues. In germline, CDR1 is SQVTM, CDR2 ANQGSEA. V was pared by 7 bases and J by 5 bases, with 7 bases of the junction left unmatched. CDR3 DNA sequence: TGCAGCGCCATTACAGGGGACAATGAAAAACTGTTTTTT. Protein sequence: CSAITGDNEKLFF.

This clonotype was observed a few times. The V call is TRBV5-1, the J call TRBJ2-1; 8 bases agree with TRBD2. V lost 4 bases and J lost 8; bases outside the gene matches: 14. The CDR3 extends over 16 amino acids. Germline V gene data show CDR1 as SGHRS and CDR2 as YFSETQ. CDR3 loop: CASSVMTKREPDEQFF. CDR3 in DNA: TGCGCCAGCAGCGTGATGACTAAGCGGGAGCCCGATGAGCAGTTCTTC.

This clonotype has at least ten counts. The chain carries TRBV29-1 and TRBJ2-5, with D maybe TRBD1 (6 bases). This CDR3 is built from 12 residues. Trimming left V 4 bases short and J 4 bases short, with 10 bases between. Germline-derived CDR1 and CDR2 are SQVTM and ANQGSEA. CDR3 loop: CSVVVQGETQYF. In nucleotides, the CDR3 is TGCAGCGTTGTTGTACAGGGAGAGACCCAGTACTTC.

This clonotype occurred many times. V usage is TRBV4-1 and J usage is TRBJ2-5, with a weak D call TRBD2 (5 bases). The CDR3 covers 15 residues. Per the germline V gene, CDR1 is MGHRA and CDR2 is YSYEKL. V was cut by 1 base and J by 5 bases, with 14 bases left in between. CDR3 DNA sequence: TGCGCCAGCAGCCAAGCCGGGGAGATGAGGGAGACCCAGTACTTC. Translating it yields CASSQAGEMRETQYF.

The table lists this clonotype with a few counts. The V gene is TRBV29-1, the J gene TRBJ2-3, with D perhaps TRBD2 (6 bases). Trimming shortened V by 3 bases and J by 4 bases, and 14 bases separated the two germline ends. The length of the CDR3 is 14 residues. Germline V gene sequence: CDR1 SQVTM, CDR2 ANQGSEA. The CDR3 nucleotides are TGCAGCGTTGATGGAGGGATGGGGTCAGATACGCAGTATTTT. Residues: CSVDGGMGSDTQYF.

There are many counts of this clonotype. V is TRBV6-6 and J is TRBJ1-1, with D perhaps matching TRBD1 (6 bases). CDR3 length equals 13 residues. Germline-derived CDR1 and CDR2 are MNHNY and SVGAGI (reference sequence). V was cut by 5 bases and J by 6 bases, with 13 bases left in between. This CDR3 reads CASSLTGTPEAFF. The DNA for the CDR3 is TGTGCCAGCAGTCTCACAGGGACCCCTGAAGCTTTCTTT.

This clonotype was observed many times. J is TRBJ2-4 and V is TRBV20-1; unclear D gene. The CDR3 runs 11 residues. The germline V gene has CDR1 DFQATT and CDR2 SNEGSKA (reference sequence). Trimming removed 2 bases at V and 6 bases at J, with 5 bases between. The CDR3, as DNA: TGCAGTGCTAGACAGGCAAACATTCAGTACTTC. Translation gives CSARQANIQYF.

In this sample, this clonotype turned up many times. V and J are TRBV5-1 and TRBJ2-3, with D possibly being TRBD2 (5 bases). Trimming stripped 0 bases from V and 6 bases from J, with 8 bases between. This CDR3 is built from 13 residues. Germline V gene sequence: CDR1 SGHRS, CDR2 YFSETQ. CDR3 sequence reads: CASSLVPGDTQYF. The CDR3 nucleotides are TGCGCCAGCAGCTTGGTTCCGGGGGATACGCAGTATTTT.

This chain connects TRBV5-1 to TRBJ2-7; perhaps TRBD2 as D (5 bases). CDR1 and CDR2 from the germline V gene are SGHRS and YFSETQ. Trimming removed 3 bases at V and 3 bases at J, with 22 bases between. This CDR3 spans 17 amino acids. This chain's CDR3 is CASSWDTSGARDYEQYF. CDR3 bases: TGCGCCAGCAGCTGGGATACGTCGGGCGCCCGGGACTACGAGCAGTACTTC. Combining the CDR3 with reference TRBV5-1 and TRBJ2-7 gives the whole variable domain KAGVTQTPRYLIKTRGQQVTLSCSPISGHRSVSWYQQTPGQGLQFLFEYFSETQRNKGNFPGRFSGRQFSNSRSEMNVSTLELGDSALYLCASSWDTSGARDYEQYFGPGTRLTVT.

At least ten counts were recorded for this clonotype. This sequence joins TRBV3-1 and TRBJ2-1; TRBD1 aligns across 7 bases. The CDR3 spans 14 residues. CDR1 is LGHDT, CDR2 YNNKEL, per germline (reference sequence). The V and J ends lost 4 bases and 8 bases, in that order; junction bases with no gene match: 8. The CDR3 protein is CASSRGQGVDEQFF. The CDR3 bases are TGTGCCAGCAGCCGGGGGCAGGGGGTCGATGAGCAGTTCTTC.

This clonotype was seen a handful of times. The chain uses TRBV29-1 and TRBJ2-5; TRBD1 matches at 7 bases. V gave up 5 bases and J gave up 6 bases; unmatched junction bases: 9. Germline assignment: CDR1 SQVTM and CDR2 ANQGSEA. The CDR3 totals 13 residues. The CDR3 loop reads CSVHPDRAQTQYF. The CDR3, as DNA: TGCAGCGTTCACCCAGACAGGGCCCAGACCCAGTACTTC.

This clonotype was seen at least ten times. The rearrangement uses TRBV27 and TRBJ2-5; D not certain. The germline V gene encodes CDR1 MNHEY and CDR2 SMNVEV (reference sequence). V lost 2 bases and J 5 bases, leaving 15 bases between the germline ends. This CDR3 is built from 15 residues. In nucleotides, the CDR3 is TGTGCCAGCAGTTTAGCCCACACTTCCGGGGAGACCCAGTACTTC. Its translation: CASSLAHTSGETQYF.

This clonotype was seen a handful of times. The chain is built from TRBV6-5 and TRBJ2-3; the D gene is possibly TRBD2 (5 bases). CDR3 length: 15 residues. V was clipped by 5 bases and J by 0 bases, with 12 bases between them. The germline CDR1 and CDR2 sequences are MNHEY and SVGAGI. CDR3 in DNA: TGTGCCAGCAGTCAAAGCGGTGCTAGCACAGATACGCAGTATTTT. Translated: CASSQSGASTDTQYF.

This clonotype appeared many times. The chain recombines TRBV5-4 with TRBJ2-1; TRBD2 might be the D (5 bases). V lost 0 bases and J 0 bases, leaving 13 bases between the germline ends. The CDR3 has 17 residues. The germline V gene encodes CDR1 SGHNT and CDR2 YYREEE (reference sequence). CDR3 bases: TGTGCCAGCAGCTTGGAATTGAGGGCCAGCTCCTACAATGAGCAGTTCTTC. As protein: CASSLELRASSYNEQFF.

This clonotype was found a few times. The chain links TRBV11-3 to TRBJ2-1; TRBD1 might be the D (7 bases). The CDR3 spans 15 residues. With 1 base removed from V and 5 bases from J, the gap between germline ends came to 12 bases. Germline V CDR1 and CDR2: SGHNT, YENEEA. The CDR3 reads CASSLGGGGHNEQFF. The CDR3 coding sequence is TGTGCCAGCAGCTTAGGTGGAGGGGGCCACAATGAGCAGTTCTTC.

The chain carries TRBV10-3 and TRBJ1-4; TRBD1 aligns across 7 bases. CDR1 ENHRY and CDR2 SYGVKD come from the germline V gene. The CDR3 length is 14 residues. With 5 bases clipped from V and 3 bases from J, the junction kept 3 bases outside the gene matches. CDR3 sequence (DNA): TGTGCCATCAGTAAGGGACAGCCTAATGAAAAACTGTTTTTT. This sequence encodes CAISKGQPNEKLFF.

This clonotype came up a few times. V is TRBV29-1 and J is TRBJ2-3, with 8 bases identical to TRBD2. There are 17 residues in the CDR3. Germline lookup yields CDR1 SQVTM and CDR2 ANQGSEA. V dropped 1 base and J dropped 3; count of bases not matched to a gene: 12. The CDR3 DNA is TGCAGCGTTGAAGGCGGGGGGCGAAGTCGTGAGACAGATACGCAGTATTTT. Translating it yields CSVEGGGRSRETDTQYF.

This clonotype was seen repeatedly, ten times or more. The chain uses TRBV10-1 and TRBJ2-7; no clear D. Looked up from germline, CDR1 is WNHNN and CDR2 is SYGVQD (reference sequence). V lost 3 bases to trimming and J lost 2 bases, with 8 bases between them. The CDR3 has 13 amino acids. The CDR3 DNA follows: TGCGCCAGCAGTGAAGCCAGTACCTACGAGCAGTACTTC. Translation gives CASSEASTYEQYF.

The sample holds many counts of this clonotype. CDR3 DNA sequence: TGTGCCAGCTCACCAGCCGATAGCGACGAGACCCAGTACTTC. Translated: CASSPADSDETQYF. The chain couples TRBV18 to TRBJ2-5; D may be TRBD2 (5 bases). Germline-derived CDR1 and CDR2 are KGHSH and LQKENI. V lost 2 bases to trimming and J lost 5 bases, with 12 bases between them. The CDR3 totals 14 residues. Full variable domain (outside the CDR3, taken from reference TRBV18 and TRBJ2-5): NAGVMQNPRHLVRRRGQEARLRCSPMKGHSHVYWYRQLPEEGLKFMVYLQKENIIDESGMPKERFSAEFPKEGPSILRIQQVVRGDSAAYFCASSPADSDETQYFGPGTRLLVL.

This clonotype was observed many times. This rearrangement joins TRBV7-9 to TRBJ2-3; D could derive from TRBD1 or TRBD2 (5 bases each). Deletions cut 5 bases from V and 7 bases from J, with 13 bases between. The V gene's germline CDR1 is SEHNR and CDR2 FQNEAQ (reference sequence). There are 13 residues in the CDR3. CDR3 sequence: CASSARDVNTQYF. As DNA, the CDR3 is TGTGCCAGCAGCGCCCGGGACGTAAATACGCAGTATTTT.